The 20 T cell receptor beta chains below all came from one sample that was sequenced in a study of shared clonotypes between healthy human individuals. Assay: immunoSEQ multiplex PCR; the TCRdb copy retains only in-frame clones and omits some. The repertoire holds fewer than 650,000 clones, around 80% seen once, with approximately 13% in the top ten. The sequencing sample was made of PBMCs. Receptors originate from a woman aged 40 to 49 in good health. Some clones in this sample may be carry-over from other donors' samples.

The sample holds a few counts of this clone. The J gene is TRBJ1-2, the V gene TRBV4-3; 10 bases line up with TRBD1. This CDR3 contains 15 residues. With 0 bases clipped from V and 3 bases from J, the junction kept 1 base outside the gene matches. From germline, CDR1 is LGHNA and CDR2 YSLEER. The CDR3 nucleotides read TGCGCCAGCAGCCAAGATGGGACAGGGGACTATGGCTACACCTTC. Translation: CASSQDGTGDYGYTF.

The rearrangement links TRBV14 to TRBJ1-4, with D hard to call. The germline V gene has CDR1 SGHDN and CDR2 FVKESK. V was cut by 2 bases and J by 8 bases, with 18 bases left in between. The CDR3 sequence is 16 residues long. The DNA for the CDR3 is TGTGCCAGCAGCCAATATGGAACGGGTTCGGGAGAAAAACTGTTTTTT. It yields the protein CASSQYGTGSGEKLFF. Full variable domain (missing parts from reference TRBV14 and TRBJ1-4): EAGVTQFPSHSVIEKGQTVTLRCDPISGHDNLYWYRRVMGKEIKFLLHFVKESKQDESGMPNNRFLAERTGGTYSTLKVQPAELEDSGVYFCASSQYGTGSGEKLFFGSGTQLSVL.

The chain is built from TRBV2 and TRBJ2-1; the D call may be TRBD1 or TRBD2 (7 bases each). The CDR3 runs 13 residues. CDR1 is SNHLY, CDR2 FYNNEI, per germline. V was pared by 11 bases and J by 7 bases, with 18 bases between. CDR3 coding DNA: TGTGCCGGAGAACAGGGGCGGGGGAATGAGCAGTTCTTC. This encodes CAGEQGRGNEQFF.

A note on this clone: One junction end does not reproduce the germline sequence, and a read error may be involved. The chain combines TRBV6-5 with TRBJ2-3; possible D gene TRBD2, 6 bases. The CDR3 spans 16 residues. From germline, CDR1 is MNHEY and CDR2 SVGAGI. DNA of the CDR3: TGTGCCAGCAGTTACAGCCTAGCGCGGCGCAGTGATAAGCAGTATTTT. Translation gives CASSYSLARRSDKQYF.

V is TRBV28 and J is TRBJ2-1, with D hard to call. Trimming stripped 5 bases from V and 10 bases from J, with 12 bases between. Per the germline V gene, CDR1 is MDHEN and CDR2 is SYDVKM. The CDR3 runs to 12 residues. DNA of the CDR3: TGTGCCAGCAGTCCGCCACCTACAGAGCAGTTCTTC. This codes for CASSPPPTEQFF.

This chain uses TRBV6-4 with TRBJ2-2; possible D gene TRBD2, 5 bases. The length of the CDR3 is 14 residues. Germline V gene lookup returns CDR1 MRHNA and CDR2 SNTAGT. Trimming removed 1 base from V and 3 bases from J, with 6 bases in between. CDR3 nucleotides: TGTGCCAGCAGTGACTTTAGCGACACCGGGGAGCTGTTTTTT. It yields the protein CASSDFSDTGELFF.

The gene calls are TRBV5-1 and TRBJ1-4; 8 bases map to TRBD1. Germline-derived CDR1 and CDR2 are SGHRS and YFSETQ. Trimming cost V 4 bases and J 2 bases; bases outside gene matches: 7. The CDR3 sequence is 16 residues long. In DNA, the CDR3 is TGCGCCAGCAGCACGTCCCCAGGGGGCACTAATGAAAAACTGTTTTTT. This gives the protein CASSTSPGGTNEKLFF.

This sequence joins TRBV6-6 and TRBJ1-1; weak D call: TRBD1 (5 bases). The CDR3 spans 13 residues. Trimming took 10 bases from V and 0 from J, leaving 12 bases between them. Germline V gene sequence: CDR1 MNHNY, CDR2 SVGAGI (reference sequence). CDR3 protein: CATGPPMNTEAFF. CDR3 bases: TGTGCCACGGGACCTCCCATGAACACTGAAGCTTTCTTT.

The gene calls are TRBV14 and TRBJ2-5, with unresolved D. V lost 3 bases, J lost 5 bases, and 19 bases lay in between. Germline assignment: CDR1 SGHDN and CDR2 FVKESK. This CDR3 has 16 residues. CDR3 sequence: CASSQIRTGPMETQYF. DNA of the CDR3: TGTGCCAGCAGCCAGATTCGTACTGGGCCGATGGAGACCCAGTACTTC.

This clone was detected a few times. This rearrangement joins TRBV7-3 to TRBJ2-1; 8 positions agree with TRBD1. Germline trimming cut 4 bases from V and 4 bases from J; bases unmatched to any gene: 6. Germline CDR1 SGHTA, CDR2 FQGTGA. This CDR3 region has 15 residues. DNA of the CDR3: TGTGCCAGCAGCTCTGGGGGACAGGTATACAATGAGCAGTTCTTC. It is translated as CASSSGGQVYNEQFF.

The chain is built from TRBV9 and TRBJ2-7; 7 bases align to TRBD2. The trim removed 0 bases at V and 6 bases at J, leaving 15 bases unmatched. Per the germline V gene, CDR1 is SGDLS and CDR2 is YYNGEE. This CDR3 has 17 residues. DNA for the CDR3: TGTGCCAGCAGCGTAGACCCTAGCGGAGGTTCCACTCGCGAGCAGTACTTC. Residues: CASSVDPSGGSTREQYF.

The V call is TRBV10-3, the J call TRBJ1-1, with D unresolved. CDR3 length: 14 residues. V lost 4 bases, J lost 0 bases, and 9 bases lay in between. CDR1 ENHRY and CDR2 SYGVKD come from the germline V gene. CDR3 in DNA: TGTGCCATCAGTGGGGGTACCATGAACACTGAAGCTTTCTTT. Translating it yields CAISGGTMNTEAFF.

This chain uses TRBV6-5 with TRBJ2-2; 8 nucleotides align to TRBD2. CDR3 length: 15 amino acids. Per the germline V gene, CDR1 is MNHEY and CDR2 is SVGAGI. V lost 0 bases, J lost 6 bases, and 3 bases stayed unmatched. Here the CDR3 DNA reads TGTGCCAGCAGTTACTCGACTAGCGTTTCCGGGGAGCTGTTTTTT. Translation gives CASSYSTSVSGELFF.

The CDR3, as DNA: TGTGCCTGGAGTTTGGACAGGGGTACTAGCACAGATACGCAGTATTTT. This gives the protein CAWSLDRGTSTDTQYF. This chain links TRBV30 with TRBJ2-3, with 9 bases fitting TRBD1. There are 16 residues in the CDR3. The germline V gene has CDR1 GTSNPN and CDR2 SVGIG (reference sequence). V trimming: 2 bases; J trimming: 0 bases; junction bases outside the gene matches: 6.

The chain recombines TRBV30 with TRBJ1-4, with 9 bases fitting TRBD1. Losses at the gene ends were 1 base for V and 8 bases for J; bases not matched to a gene: 11. Germline assignment: CDR1 GTSNPN and CDR2 SVGIG (reference sequence). The CDR3 is made up of 16 amino acids. CDR3 bases: TGTGCCTGGAGTGAACAGGGGGCGGTTGTTGAGGAAAAACTGTTTTTT. Translating it yields CAWSEQGAVVEEKLFF. Based on the CDR3 plus reference TRBV30 and TRBJ1-4, the full variable domain is SQTIHQWPATLVQPVGSPLSLECTVEGTSNPNLYWYRQAAGRGLQLLFYSVGIGQISSEVPQNLSASRPQDRQFILSSKKLLLSDSGFYLCAWSEQGAVVEEKLFFGSGTQLSVL.

This clone was picked up many times. V usage is TRBV7-2 and J usage is TRBJ1-5, with 7 positions matching TRBD1. J lost 2 bases, V lost 4 bases, and 5 bases had no gene match. Germline CDR1 reads SGHTA; CDR2 reads FQGNSA. There are 15 residues in the CDR3. CDR3 nucleotide sequence: TGTGCCAGCAGCTCTGGACAGGCTGGCAATCAGCCCCAGCATTTT. Amino acid sequence: CASSSGQAGNQPQHF.

This clone appeared a few times. The genes are TRBV5-1 and TRBJ2-6; D possibly corresponds to TRBD2 (6 bases). Between the trimmed V and J ends, which lost 4 bases and 3 bases, there was a span of 14 bases. This CDR3 comprises 16 residues. Germline CDR1 SGHRS, CDR2 YFSETQ. As DNA, the CDR3 is TGCGCCAGCAGCAGGGAGGTAGGGTTTGGGGCCAACGTCCTGACTTTC. It encodes CASSREVGFGANVLTF.

This clone was detected only once. The chain has TRBV5-4 and TRBJ2-3; 8 positions match TRBD2. The junction had 11 bases not matched to a gene; V was cut back by 0 bases and J by 8 bases. The germline gives CDR1 SGHNT, CDR2 YYREEE (reference sequence). CDR3 length: 16 residues. This CDR3 reads CASSLELAVIGPTQYF. Here the CDR3 DNA reads TGTGCCAGCAGCTTGGAACTAGCGGTGATTGGACCTACGCAGTATTTT.

A word on this clone: One end of the junction does not line up with germline, which may come from a read error. This chain joins TRBV7-2 and TRBJ1-2; D unclear. The CDR3 is 14 residues long. Germline CDR1 reads SGHTA; CDR2 reads FQGNSA. This CDR3 reads CASSLGGEVYDYTF. For the CDR3, the DNA is TGTGCCAGCAGCTTAGGAGGCGAGGTATATGACTACACCTTT.

The chain carries TRBV5-4 and TRBJ2-1, with 7 bases lining up with TRBD1. The CDR3 consists of 15 residues. Per germline, CDR1 SGHNT and CDR2 YYREEE (reference sequence). Trimming at V came to 4 bases and at J to 9 bases, leaving 13 bases not matched to a gene. DNA for the CDR3: TGTGCCAGCAGCCCCACCCCAACAGGGGTGGGTGAGCAGTTCTTC. This translates into CASSPTPTGVGEQFF. Full variable domain (rest looked up from reference TRBV5-4 and TRBJ2-1): ETGVTQSPTHLIKTRGQQVTLRCSSQSGHNTVSWYQQALGQGPQFIFQYYREEENGRGNFPPRFSGLQFPNYSSELNVNALELDDSALYLCASSPTPTGVGEQFFGPGTRLTVL.